This passage covers 5 T cell receptor beta chains from one sample sequenced in a study of neurological immune-mediated disorders (dated by TCRdb to the late 2010s). Preparation of the library involved 5' RACE. Sequenced using an Illumina HiSeq 2500. The raw public reads went through TCRdb reprocessing: fastp at Q25, MiXCR clone calling, in-frame beta chains kept. Rows with one shared CDR3 protein collapse into an entry with the most common genes and DNA. This sample holds tens of thousands of distinct CDR3 sequences; approximately 10% were observed only once. About 1.7% of the sample belongs to the ten largest clones. The sample consisted of PBMCs. These receptors all stem from a man aged 40-49 years in good health.

This clonotype has a count of ten or more. This chain links TRBV5-1 with TRBJ2-3; D gene ambiguous. The length of the CDR3 is 12 residues. Germline V lookup: CDR1 SGHRS, CDR2 YFSETQ. V was pared by 4 bases and J by 6 bases, with 9 bases between. For the CDR3, the DNA is TGCGCCAGCAGCCCGAGAGTGGATACGCAGTATTTT. This codes for CASSPRVDTQYF.

This chain links TRBV7-8 with TRBJ1-1; 7 bases agree with TRBD1. V shed 8 bases and J 3 bases; nucleotides not matched to a gene: 15. CDR1 and CDR2 from the germline V gene are SGHVS and FQNEAQ. CDR3 length: 16 residues. CDR3 bases: TGTGCCAGCGGCCCCCGCCGCGGGACAGTGGACACTGAAGCTTTCTTT. Its translation: CASGPRRGTVDTEAFF. The entire variable domain, with the rest obtained from reference TRBV7-8 and TRBJ1-1, is as follows: GAGVSQSPRYKVAKRGQDVALRCDPISGHVSLFWYQQALGQGPEFLTYFQNEAQLDKSGLPSDRFFAERPEGSVSTLKIQRTQQEDSAVYLCASGPRRGTVDTEAFFGQGTRLTVV.

This clonotype was observed at least ten times. The chain couples TRBV5-1 to TRBJ2-3; a possible D gene is TRBD2 (6 bases). V was shortened by 0 bases and J by 0 bases, with 8 bases between the two germline ends. Germline lookup yields CDR1 SGHRS and CDR2 YFSETQ. This CDR3 is 15 amino acids long. The CDR3 reads CASSLGGTSTDTQYF. The CDR3 nucleotides read TGCGCCAGCAGCTTGGGCGGGACGAGCACAGATACGCAGTATTTT. Supplemented by reference TRBV5-1 and TRBJ2-3, the full variable domain reads KAGVTQTPRYLIKTRGQQVTLSCSPISGHRSVSWYQQTPGQGLQFLFEYFSETQRNKGNFPGRFSGRQFSNSRSEMNVSTLELGDSALYLCASSLGGTSTDTQYFGPGTRLTVL.

Many counts were recorded for this clonotype. The gene calls are TRBV11-2 and TRBJ1-2, with 10 nucleotides matching TRBD1. This CDR3 region has 14 residues. Germline loops: CDR1 SGHAT, CDR2 FQNNGV. J was trimmed by 8 bases and V by 5 bases; bases with no gene match: 8. The CDR3 region is CASSPGQGLGGYTF. CDR3 bases: TGTGCCAGCAGCCCGGGACAGGGGCTAGGAGGCTACACCTTC.

This clonotype was observed many times. The gene calls are TRBV9 and TRBJ1-2, with D possibly TRBD1 on 5 matching bases. In germline, CDR1 is SGDLS, CDR2 YYNGEE. This CDR3 has 14 amino acids. The V end was cut by 2 bases, the J end by 4 bases, with 12 bases between. DNA for the CDR3: TGTGCCAGCAGCGTTGGGACTACCCCCTATGGCTACACCTTC. This encodes CASSVGTTPYGYTF.